The present TCR beta chain was sequenced within a study of T cell responses to AZD1222 COVID-19 vaccine. For the study at large: Doses given second, at about 4 or about 12 weeks, were pooled. Study-wide results and limits: Donors were chiefly white British, with a greater number of females, and clonal diversity was perhaps underestimated. Baseline serology detected seropositivity in only a handful of AZD1222 recipients. Mapped onto spike, vaccine-associated CD4 TCRs spanned it and were dominant at 160-218 and 743-854.

Clones were read by immunoSEQ multiplex PCR, and TCRdb kept only the in-frame ones, dropping some. The sample contains roughly 100,000 clones, 75% to 90% of which appear only once. The V gene's germline CDR1 is SGHTA and CDR2 FQGNSA. CDR3 length: 13 amino acids. V lost 5 bases and J lost 8; bases outside the gene matches: 8. About this clone: The target antigen is unknown.

The TCR sequence derives from an adult in good health. J is TRBJ1-2 and V is TRBV7-2, with 7 bases that match TRBD1. The sample here was peripheral blood, taken on day 0 of AZD1222 vaccination. As DNA, the CDR3 is TGTGCCAGCAGCCTTGACAGGGCTGGAGGCTACACCTTC. It codes for CASSLDRAGGYTF. The full variable domain, rest sourced from reference TRBV7-2 and TRBJ1-2, is GAGVSQSPSNKVTEKGKDVELRCDPISGHTALYWYRQSLGQGLEFLIYFQGNSAPDKSGLPSDRFSAERTGGSVSTLTIQRTQQEDSAVYLCASSLDRAGGYTFGSGTRLTVV.